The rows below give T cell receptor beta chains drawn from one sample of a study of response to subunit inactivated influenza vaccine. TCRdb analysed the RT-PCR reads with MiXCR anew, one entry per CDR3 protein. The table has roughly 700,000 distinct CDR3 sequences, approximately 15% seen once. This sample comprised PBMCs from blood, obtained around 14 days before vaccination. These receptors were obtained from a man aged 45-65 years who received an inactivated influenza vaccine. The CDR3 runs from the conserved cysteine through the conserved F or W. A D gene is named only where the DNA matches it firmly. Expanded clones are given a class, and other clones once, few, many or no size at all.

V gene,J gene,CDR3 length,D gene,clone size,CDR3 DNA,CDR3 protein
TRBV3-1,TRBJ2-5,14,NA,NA,TGTGCCAGCAGCCACGGGGGCCCCACGGAGACCCAGTACTTC,CASSHGGPTETQYF
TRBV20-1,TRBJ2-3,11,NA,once,TGCAGTGCTAGTCGATCAGATACGCAGTATTTT,CSASRSDTQYF
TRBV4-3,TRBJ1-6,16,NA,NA,TGCGCCAGCAGCCAAGTAATAGAGGGCGCGAATTCACCCCTCCACTTT,CASSQVIEGANSPLHF
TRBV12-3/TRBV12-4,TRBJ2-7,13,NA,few,TGTGCCAGCAGTACGGACATCTCCTACGAGCAGTACTTC,CASSTDISYEQYF
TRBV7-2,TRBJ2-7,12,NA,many,TGTGCCAGCAGCTCCCTCGGTGGGGAGCAGTACTTC,CASSSLGGEQYF
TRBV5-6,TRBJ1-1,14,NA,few,TGTGCCAGCAGCTACGCAGGGTTGAACACTGAAGCTTTCTTT,CASSYAGLNTEAFF
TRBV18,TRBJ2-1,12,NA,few,TGTGCCAGCTCACCGAGTCTGGATGAGCAGTTCTTC,CASSPSLDEQFF
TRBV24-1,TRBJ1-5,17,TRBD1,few,TGTGCCACCAGTGATTTCCCGGGACAGGGGGCAGATCAGCCCCAGCATTTT,CATSDFPGQGADQPQHF
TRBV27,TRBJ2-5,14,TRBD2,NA,TGTGCCAGCACCTTTGTAGCGGGGGAAGAGACCCAGTACTTC,CASTFVAGEETQYF
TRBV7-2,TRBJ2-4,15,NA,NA,TGTGCCAGCAGCTTAGAATACCTAGCCAAAAACATTCAGTACTTC,CASSLEYLAKNIQYF
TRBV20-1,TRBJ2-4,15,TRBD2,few,TGCAGTGCACCTCTAGCGGGAGTAGCCAAAAACATTCAGTACTTC,CSAPLAGVAKNIQYF
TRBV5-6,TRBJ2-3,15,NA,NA,TGTGCCAGCAGCTTGGGGAGCGCCTTCACAGATACGCAGTATTTT,CASSLGSAFTDTQYF
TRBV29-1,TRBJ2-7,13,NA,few,TGCAGCGTTGAAGAGTTCCCCCGGAGGGAGCAGTACTTC,CSVEEFPRREQYF
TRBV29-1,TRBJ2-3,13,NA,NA,TGCAGCGTTTCCGGACAGCGCACAGATACGCAGTATTTT,CSVSGQRTDTQYF
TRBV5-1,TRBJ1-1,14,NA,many,TGCGCCAGCAGCTCCTCGAGGGGGAACACTGAAGCTTTCTTT,CASSSSRGNTEAFF
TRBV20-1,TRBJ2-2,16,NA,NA,TGCAGTGCTAAGGGCTTGGACTCTGCGAACACCGGGGAGCTGTTTTTT,CSAKGLDSANTGELFF
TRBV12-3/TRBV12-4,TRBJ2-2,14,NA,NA,TGTGCCAGCACTGGACAGCTGAACACCGGGGAGCTGTTTTTT,CASTGQLNTGELFF
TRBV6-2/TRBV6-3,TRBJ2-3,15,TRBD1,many,TGTGCCAGCAGTTCCGGACAGGGATCCACAGATACGCAGTATTTT,CASSSGQGSTDTQYF
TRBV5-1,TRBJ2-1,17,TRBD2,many,TGCGCCAGCAGCTTGGGACTAGCGGCCAGCTCCTACAATGAGCAGTTCTTC,CASSLGLAASSYNEQFF
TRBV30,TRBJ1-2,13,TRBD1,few,TGTGCCTGGAGAAGCGGGACAGTTGGTGGCTACACCTTC,CAWRSGTVGGYTF
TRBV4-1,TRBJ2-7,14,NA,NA,TGCGCCAGCAGCCATTTGGGGGCCTCCTACGAGCAGTACTTC,CASSHLGASYEQYF
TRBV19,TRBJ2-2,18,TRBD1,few,TGTGCCAGTAGTATCCCCCCGGACAGGGGGCGCCACACCGGGGAGCTGTTTTTT,CASSIPPDRGRHTGELFF
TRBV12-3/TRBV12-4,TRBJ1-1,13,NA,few,TGTGCCAGCATAAGTGGAGGCTACACTGAAGCTTTCTTT,CASISGGYTEAFF
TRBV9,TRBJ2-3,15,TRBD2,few,TGTGCCAGCAGCGTAGTGCGGGGGTTCACAGATACGCAGTATTTT,CASSVVRGFTDTQYF
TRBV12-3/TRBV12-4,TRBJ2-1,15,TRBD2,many,TGTGCCAGCAGTTTCGGGGGGGTGGTTTCCAATGAGCAGTTCTTC,CASSFGGVVSNEQFF
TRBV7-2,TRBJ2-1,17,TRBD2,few,TGTGCCAGCAGCCAAGGGACTAGCGGGAGAATCTACAATGAGCAGTTCTTC,CASSQGTSGRIYNEQFF
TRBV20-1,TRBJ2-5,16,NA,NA,TGCAGTGCTAGAGATTCGAACAGGGTATACCAAGAGACCCAGTACTTC,CSARDSNRVYQETQYF
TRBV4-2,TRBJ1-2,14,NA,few,TGTGCCAGCAGCGCCCGGCCCCCGAGCTATGGCTACACCTTC,CASSARPPSYGYTF
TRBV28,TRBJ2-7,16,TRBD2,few,TGTGCCAGCAGTTTCCTAGCGGGGGCCCCCTCCTACGAGCAGTACTTC,CASSFLAGAPSYEQYF
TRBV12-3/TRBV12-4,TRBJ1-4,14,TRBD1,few,TGTGCCAGCAGCTACCAGGGGGCTAATGAAAAACTGTTTTTT,CASSYQGANEKLFF
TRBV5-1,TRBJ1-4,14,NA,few,TGCGCCAGCAGCCGTCAGGGATCCCAGGAAAAACTGTTTTTT,CASSRQGSQEKLFF
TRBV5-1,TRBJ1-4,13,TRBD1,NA,TGCGCCAGCAGCTTGGGGGACAGGGGAAAACTGTTTTTT,CASSLGDRGKLFF
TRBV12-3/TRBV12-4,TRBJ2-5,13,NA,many,TGTGCCAGCAGTTTATCCCAAGGGGAGACCCAGTACTTC,CASSLSQGETQYF
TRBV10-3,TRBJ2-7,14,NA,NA,TGTGCCATCAGTGAGTCGAATATGCGGAACGAGCAGTACTTC,CAISESNMRNEQYF
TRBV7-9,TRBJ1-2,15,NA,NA,TGTGCCAGCAGCTTAGCTTTGGGGGCGAGCTATGGCTACACCTTC,CASSLALGASYGYTF
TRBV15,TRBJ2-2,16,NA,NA,TGTGCCACCAGCAGAGTTCGAGGGGGGAACACCGGGGAGCTGTTTTTT,CATSRVRGGNTGELFF
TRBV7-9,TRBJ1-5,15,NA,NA,TGTGCCAGCAGCCCTGGGAGGGTCGGGAATCAGCCCCAGCATTTT,CASSPGRVGNQPQHF
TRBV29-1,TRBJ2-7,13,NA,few,TGCAGCGTTCACCTTTTGGGCGGGTACGAGCAGTACTTC,CSVHLLGGYEQYF
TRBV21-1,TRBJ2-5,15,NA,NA,TGTGCCAGCAGCAAAGAAGCGGAGTTCCAAGAGACCCAGTACTTC,CASSKEAEFQETQYF
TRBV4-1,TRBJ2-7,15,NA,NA,TGCGCCAGCAGCCAAGCGCAGGACACCTACTACGAGCAGTACTTC,CASSQAQDTYYEQYF
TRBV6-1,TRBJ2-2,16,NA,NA,TGTGCCAGCAGTGAAGATGGTCGACAGAACACCGGGGAGCTGTTTTTT,CASSEDGRQNTGELFF
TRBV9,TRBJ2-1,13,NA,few,TGTGCCAGCACCCCAGGGAGTAGCCATGAGCAGTTCTTC,CASTPGSSHEQFF
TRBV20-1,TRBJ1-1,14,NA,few,TGCAGTGCTAGTAAAGACAGATTGAACACTGAAGCTTTCTTT,CSASKDRLNTEAFF
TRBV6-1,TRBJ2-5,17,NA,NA,TGTGCCAGCAGCTCCGGGACCCGGGGGGCGTTTCGAGAGACCCAGTACTTC,CASSSGTRGAFRETQYF
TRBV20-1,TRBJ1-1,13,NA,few,TGCAGTGCGGTGGGCCCCATGAACACTGAAGCTTTCTTT,CSAVGPMNTEAFF
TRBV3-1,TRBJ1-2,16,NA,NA,TGTGCCAGCAGCCACCACGGGACGGACGGGCCTTATGGCTACACCTTC,CASSHHGTDGPYGYTF
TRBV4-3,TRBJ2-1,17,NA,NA,TGCGCCAGCAGCCAAGATCCCCAGGCAGGTTTCTACAATGAGCAGTTCTTC,CASSQDPQAGFYNEQFF
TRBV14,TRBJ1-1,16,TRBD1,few,TGTGCCAGCAGCCAACGGGGGACAGAAATGAACACTGAAGCTTTCTTT,CASSQRGTEMNTEAFF
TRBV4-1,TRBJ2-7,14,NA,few,TGCGCCAGCAGCCAAGGTTACAGGGCTTACGAGCAGTACTTC,CASSQGYRAYEQYF